This passage covers 24 T cell receptor beta chains from one sample sequenced in a study of cytomegalovirus exposure and HLA in healthy donors. It was with 60 Vbeta and 13 Jbeta primers that the PCR ran. This table comes from immunoSEQ multiplex PCR, and its TCRdb copy is limited to in-frame clones, with some not included. The profile shows approximately 160,000 clones, roughly 81% of them singletons. Sequenced sample: PBMCs. Receptors originate from a girl under 18 in good health and CMV-seropositive.

The J gene is TRBJ2-5, the V gene TRBV30; D gene uncertain. Germline V gene data show CDR1 as GTSNPN and CDR2 as SVGIG (reference sequence). Trimming took off 5 bases at V and 1 base at J, with 11 bases between the two ends. This CDR3 region has 13 residues. The CDR3, as DNA: TGTGCCTGGGCCCGAAGCATCCAAGAGACCCAGTACTTC. Its protein is CAWARSIQETQYF.

V and J are TRBV9 and TRBJ2-7, with 9 bases fitting TRBD2. The V segment lost 3 bases and the J segment 0 bases; nucleotides outside the gene matches: 4. CDR1 is SGDLS, CDR2 YYNGEE, per germline. The CDR3 runs to 15 residues. CDR3 nucleotides: TGTGCCAGCAGCGCGAGCGGGGGGAACTCCTACGAGCAGTACTTC. It codes for CASSASGGNSYEQYF.

The chain links TRBV4-1 to TRBJ2-1; D gene ambiguous. This CDR3 is 14 amino acids long. CDR1 is MGHRA, CDR2 YSYEKL, per germline. The V gene lost 0 bases and the J gene lost 8 bases, with 11 bases spanning the gap. The CDR3 spells CASSQDQTTDEQFF. The CDR3 DNA follows: TGCGCCAGCAGCCAAGATCAAACTACCGATGAGCAGTTCTTC.

This chain connects TRBV30 to TRBJ1-5; D unclear. Trimming pared 4 bases from V and 1 base from J, leaving 11 bases between. Germline-derived CDR1 and CDR2 are GTSNPN and SVGIG (reference sequence). The CDR3 totals 14 residues. As DNA, the CDR3 is TGTGCCTGGAAGTTCGGCGGAAGCAATCAGCCCCAGCATTTT. This gives the protein CAWKFGGSNQPQHF.

The V and J genes are TRBV6-5 and TRBJ1-6; a possible D gene is TRBD1 (6 bases). Trimming stripped 6 bases from V and 9 bases from J, with 15 bases between. The CDR3 has 14 residues. Per germline, CDR1 MNHEY and CDR2 SVGAGI. CDR3 in DNA: TGTGCCAGCAGCCGCCAGGGGCCCGGTTCACCCCTCCACTTT. Translation: CASSRQGPGSPLHF.

The rearrangement joins TRBV10-1 to TRBJ2-3; 7 bases agree with TRBD2. The V gene end was trimmed by 4 bases and the J gene end by 4 bases; junction bases not matched to a gene: 5. The CDR3 covers 14 residues. Germline V CDR1 and CDR2: WNHNN, SYGVQD (reference sequence). CDR3 bases: TGCGCCAGCAGTGGGACTAGGAGGCCAGATACGCAGTATTTT. Translated, it gives CASSGTRRPDTQYF.

The chain joins TRBV7-9 to TRBJ1-4; D is uncertain. The CDR3 runs 14 residues. Germline CDR1 and CDR2: SEHNR and FQNEAQ (reference sequence). With 1 base removed from V and 8 bases from J, the gap between germline ends came to 11 bases. The CDR3 DNA reads TGTGCCAGCAGCTTAGGTGGCAGTCCGGAAAAACTGTTTTTT. It translates to CASSLGGSPEKLFF.

This clone was recorded once. This chain connects TRBV6-4 to TRBJ2-3; 7 bases are shared with TRBD2. The CDR3 extends over 14 amino acids. Germline CDR1 is MRHNA and CDR2 is SNTAGT. With V trimmed by 2 bases and J by 5 bases, 4 bases remained unmatched. CDR3 nucleotide sequence: TGTGCCAGCAGTGACGGGGGGGGGAGAGATACGCAGTATTTT. Translation gives CASSDGGGRDTQYF.

The V call is TRBV19, the J call TRBJ1-2; 7 positions agree with TRBD1. Germline lookup yields CDR1 LNHDA and CDR2 SQIVND (reference sequence). The CDR3 has 13 amino acids. J lost 3 bases, V lost 7 bases, and 5 bases had no gene match. CDR3 residues: CASTGGTDYGYTF. DNA of the CDR3: TGTGCCAGTACCGGCGGGACAGACTATGGCTACACCTTC.

The chain is built from TRBV6-6 and TRBJ2-4, with D unclear. In germline, CDR1 is MNHNY, CDR2 SVGAGI (reference sequence). V dropped 4 bases and J dropped 3 bases, with 16 bases sitting between them. CDR3 length: 16 residues. For the CDR3, the DNA is TGTGCCAGCAGTTTCTTAGCCACCTTGGGCAAAAACATTCAGTACTTC. Its translation: CASSFLATLGKNIQYF.

A word on this clone: An end of the junction differs from the germline gene, which may be a read error. J is TRBJ1-6 and V is TRBV7-9; D not resolved. The germline gives CDR1 SEHNR, CDR2 FQNEAQ (reference sequence). This CDR3 is 14 amino acids long. In DNA form, the CDR3 reads TGTTCCAGCAGCTTAATTTCAGGCAATTCACCCCTCCACTTT. Protein sequence: CSSSLISGNSPLHF.

The chain employs TRBV25-1 and TRBJ1-4; no reliable D call. Trimming shortened V by 3 bases and J by 8 bases, and 10 bases separated the two germline ends. The CDR3 covers 13 residues. CDR1 MGHDK and CDR2 SYGVNS come from the germline V gene. The CDR3 here is CASSDRLHEKLFF. As DNA, the CDR3 is TGTGCCAGCAGTGACAGGTTGCACGAAAAACTGTTTTTT.

This clone was detected once. The rearrangement links TRBV10-3 to TRBJ2-2; TRBD1 aligns across 8 bases. The V segment lost 5 bases and the J segment 2 bases; nucleotides outside the gene matches: 4. Per germline, CDR1 ENHRY and CDR2 SYGVKD. CDR3 size: 15 residues. CDR3: CAISRTGLNTGELFF. The CDR3 nucleotides are TGTGCCATCAGTAGGACAGGGTTAAACACCGGGGAGCTGTTTTTT.

The rearrangement uses TRBV2 and TRBJ2-7, with D tentatively TRBD1 (6 bases). The germline V and J ends were trimmed by 4 bases and 6 bases, with 13 bases remaining between them. From germline, CDR1 is SNHLY and CDR2 FYNNEI. The CDR3 is 13 residues long. CDR3 in DNA: TGTGCCAGCAGTGGTATTAAAGGGGGCGAGCAGTACTTC. Translating it yields CASSGIKGGEQYF. Variable domain in full (rest from reference TRBV2 and TRBJ2-7): EPEVTQTPSHQVTQMGQEVILRCVPISNHLYFYWYRQILGQKVEFLVSFYNNEISEKSEIFDDQFSVERPDGSNFTLKIRSTKLEDSAMYFCASSGIKGGEQYFGPGTRLTVT.

The chain couples TRBV30 to TRBJ1-2; the match to TRBD1 covers 7 bases. Trimming cost V 4 bases and J 3 bases; bases outside gene matches: 5. The CDR3 consists of 13 residues. From germline, CDR1 is GTSNPN and CDR2 SVGIG (reference sequence). The CDR3 region is CAWTPTGDYGYTF. CDR3 bases: TGTGCCTGGACTCCTACAGGGGACTATGGCTACACCTTC.

V and J are TRBV6-5 and TRBJ2-1; 7 positions match TRBD2. The CDR3 runs to 13 residues. In germline, CDR1 is MNHEY, CDR2 SVGAGI. J lost 3 bases, V lost 6 bases, and 2 bases had no gene match. CDR3 loop: CASSREDYNEQFF. The CDR3 DNA reads as TGTGCCAGCAGCCGGGAGGACTACAATGAGCAGTTCTTC.

The chain has TRBV6-5 and TRBJ2-5, with 11 bases matching TRBD1. The end of the DNA fits TRBJ2-7 better, so the J call may be wrong. The CDR3 runs to 16 residues. Germline-derived CDR1 and CDR2 are MNHEY and SVGAGI. The CDR3 coding sequence is TGTGCCAGCAGTTCCCCCCGGACAGGGGGCTTCTACGAGCAGTACTTC. This sequence encodes CASSSPRTGGFYEQYF.

V and J are TRBV7-2 and TRBJ2-5; D gene ambiguous. The germline V gene encodes CDR1 SGHTA and CDR2 FQGNSA. This CDR3 spans 13 amino acids. The V end lost 0 bases, the J end lost 5 bases, and 7 bases lay between the germline ends. The CDR3 sequence is CASSLAPRETQYF. The DNA of the CDR3 is TGTGCCAGCAGCTTAGCGCCTAGGGAGACCCAGTACTTC.

This chain links TRBV27 with TRBJ1-1; no definite D call. The germline V gene encodes CDR1 MNHEY and CDR2 SMNVEV (reference sequence). CDR3 length: 16 amino acids. V lost 3 bases, J lost 4 bases, and 18 bases lay in between. For the CDR3, the DNA is TGTGCCAGCAGTTTTGAGGCGAGTTCCCTTTCCACTGAAGCTTTCTTT. It is translated as CASSFEASSLSTEAFF.

The V and J genes are TRBV27 and TRBJ1-6; TRBD1 might be the D (5 bases). The germline V gene encodes CDR1 MNHEY and CDR2 SMNVEV (reference sequence). Trimming stripped 3 bases from V and 7 bases from J, with 7 bases between. The CDR3 totals 13 residues. This CDR3 is CASSFGGNSPLHF. The CDR3 bases are TGTGCCAGCAGTTTCGGGGGAAATTCACCCCTCCACTTT.

The chain joins TRBV28 to TRBJ1-2; 10 bases line up with TRBD1. V shed 8 bases, J shed 5 bases, and the junction held 11 bases outside the gene matches. This CDR3 comprises 15 residues. The germline gives CDR1 MDHEN, CDR2 SYDVKM. CDR3 nucleotides: TGTGCCAGCCAACCGGGACAGGGGCTGTGGTATGGCTACACCTTC. Translation gives CASQPGQGLWYGYTF.

This rearrangement joins TRBV7-9 to TRBJ1-1, with no clear D. CDR3 size: 13 residues. In germline, CDR1 is SEHNR, CDR2 FQNEAQ (reference sequence). V lost 3 bases to trimming and J lost 4 bases, with 9 bases between them. The CDR3 loop reads CASSFSGSTEAFF. CDR3 DNA sequence: TGTGCCAGCAGCTTTTCAGGTTCCACTGAAGCTTTCTTT.

As DNA, the CDR3 is TGCGCCAGCAGCTTGGGTATTAGCGGGGGGGCCGGAGATACGCAGTATTTT. This gives the protein CASSLGISGGAGDTQYF. This chain links TRBV5-1 with TRBJ2-3; TRBD2 matches 11 bases. Germline lookup yields CDR1 SGHRS and CDR2 YFSETQ. The CDR3 has 17 amino acids. V shed 0 bases and J 5 bases; nucleotides not matched to a gene: 8.

This chain links TRBV11-2 with TRBJ2-7; tentatively, D is TRBD2 (5 bases). CDR1 is SGHAT, CDR2 FQNNGV, per germline. With 3 bases removed from V and 6 bases from J, the gap between germline ends came to 6 bases. CDR3 length: 11 residues. DNA for the CDR3: TGTGCCAGCAGCTTGGGGAGCGAGCAGTACTTC. Protein sequence: CASSLGSEQYF.